These 22 T cell receptor beta chains came from one sample sequenced in a study of blood T cell repertoires in COVID-19. Clones were read by immunoSEQ multiplex PCR, and TCRdb kept only the in-frame ones, dropping some. The repertoire holds about 140,000 clones, with around 88% as singletons. Sample: peripheral blood. These receptors were taken from a woman aged 55-75 years with acute or convalescent COVID-19.

The chain combines TRBV5-6 with TRBJ2-7; D is undetermined. CDR3 length: 13 amino acids. In germline, CDR1 is SGHDT, CDR2 YYEEEE. The germline V and J ends were trimmed by 2 bases and 6 bases, with 12 bases remaining between them. The CDR3 DNA reads TGTGCCAGCAGCTTCGTTTGGGCGCCCGAGCAGTACTTC. Translated: CASSFVWAPEQYF.

The rearrangement joins TRBV5-4 to TRBJ1-2; D ambiguous. Trimming took 4 bases from V and 8 from J, leaving 27 bases between them. Looked up from germline, CDR1 is SGHNT and CDR2 is YYREEE (reference sequence). The CDR3 spans 17 residues. The CDR3 spells CASSDGNTGPPGVGYTF. DNA for the CDR3: TGTGCCAGCAGCGATGGCAATACCGGGCCCCCGGGAGTCGGCTACACCTTC.

The chain uses TRBV4-3 and TRBJ2-5; D ambiguous. V shed 0 bases and J shed 4 bases, with 9 bases lying between them. This CDR3 has 14 residues. Germline lookup yields CDR1 LGHNA and CDR2 YSLEER. CDR3 protein: CASSQDLGRETQYF. Here the CDR3 DNA reads TGCGCCAGCAGCCAAGATCTAGGCCGAGAGACCCAGTACTTC.

This chain joins TRBV6-1 and TRBJ1-5; weak D call: TRBD1 (5 bases). The CDR3 has 13 amino acids. Per germline, CDR1 MNHNS and CDR2 SASEGT. Trimming pared 3 bases from V and 10 bases from J, leaving 13 bases between. The chain's CDR3 is CASSDDSSRPQHF. Here the CDR3 DNA reads TGTGCCAGCAGTGATGACAGCTCGCGACCCCAGCATTTT.

A few counts support this clone. This chain links TRBV30 with TRBJ2-2, with 11 bases that match TRBD1. CDR1 and CDR2 from the germline V gene are GTSNPN and SVGIG (reference sequence). Trimming at V came to 2 bases and at J to 6 bases, leaving 5 bases not matched to a gene. The CDR3 totals 15 residues. The CDR3 coding sequence is TGTGCCTGGAGTCGGACAGGGGGCTTCTCCGGGGAGCTGTTTTTT. It yields the protein CAWSRTGGFSGELFF.

The chain carries TRBV7-2 and TRBJ1-2, with 10 nucleotides matching TRBD1. This CDR3 contains 15 residues. Looked up from germline, CDR1 is SGHTA and CDR2 is FQGNSA. V dropped 5 bases and J dropped 3; count of bases not matched to a gene: 6. The CDR3 here is CASSPRTGGDYGYTF. The CDR3 DNA reads TGTGCCAGCAGCCCTAGGACAGGGGGTGACTATGGCTACACCTTC.

The gene calls are TRBV4-3 and TRBJ2-7; 11 bases are a match to TRBD1. With V trimmed by 4 bases and J by 7 bases, 6 bases remained unmatched. This CDR3 is built from 14 residues. The V gene's germline CDR1 is LGHNA and CDR2 YSLEER. The CDR3 DNA reads as TGCGCCAGCAGCCCTGGACAGGGGGCGCAGGAGCAGTACTTC. This gives the protein CASSPGQGAQEQYF.

J is TRBJ1-4 and V is TRBV30; 10 bases are shared with TRBD1. J was trimmed by 6 bases and V by 2 bases; bases with no gene match: 6. Germline lookup yields CDR1 GTSNPN and CDR2 SVGIG (reference sequence). The CDR3 contains 15 residues. CDR3: CAWSILGTGDEKLFF. The CDR3 coding sequence is TGTGCCTGGAGTATCCTGGGGACAGGGGATGAAAAACTGTTTTTT.

The chain uses TRBV28 and TRBJ2-7; 9 positions match TRBD2. Germline CDR1 and CDR2: MDHEN and SYDVKM. After removal of 3 bases from V and 4 bases from J, the junction contained 7 bases not matched to a gene. This CDR3 region has 15 residues. This CDR3 reads CASSFSGGRPYEQYF. The CDR3 coding sequence is TGTGCCAGCAGTTTTAGCGGGGGCAGGCCTTACGAGCAGTACTTC.

The CDR3 nucleotides are TGTGCCAGCAGTCGACACGATTACACAGATACGCAGTATTTT. Its translation: CASSRHDYTDTQYF. The chain is built from TRBV6-2 or TRBV6-3 and TRBJ2-3; no reliable D call. The CDR3 contains 14 residues. Trimming pared 5 bases from V and 2 bases from J, leaving 11 bases between. The germline V gene encodes CDR1 MNHEY and CDR2 SVGEGT.

The V call is TRBV7-3, the J call TRBJ2-3, with a tentative D call TRBD1 (6 bases). The CDR3 covers 17 residues. V was cut by 5 bases and J by 3 bases, with 21 bases left in between. Germline CDR1 and CDR2: SGHTA and FQGTGA. CDR3 bases: TGTGCCAGCAGCCCCTACTTTGGGGGCCCCCAGACAGATACGCAGTATTTT. Residues: CASSPYFGGPQTDTQYF.

V usage is TRBV6-5 and J usage is TRBJ2-7; 9 bases are shared with TRBD1. V trimming: 6 bases; J trimming: 6 bases; junction bases outside the gene matches: 12. CDR3 length: 15 residues. The germline V gene has CDR1 MNHEY and CDR2 SVGAGI. This chain's CDR3 is CASSSPGTGISEQYF. CDR3 nucleotides: TGTGCCAGCAGCTCGCCCGGGACAGGGATCTCCGAGCAGTACTTC.

This clone was counted a single time. The chain links TRBV11-3 to TRBJ2-5; TRBD2 is a possible D gene (7 bases). Looked up from germline, CDR1 is SGHNT and CDR2 is YENEEA. The CDR3 runs 15 residues. The V end was cut by 6 bases, the J end by 3 bases, with 17 bases between. As DNA, the CDR3 is TGTGCCAGCAGTAAAAGGGGGGGCAGTGAAGAGACCCAGTACTTC. This encodes CASSKRGGSEETQYF.

The V gene is TRBV4-2, the J gene TRBJ2-5; TRBD2 agrees at 11 bases. The CDR3 covers 19 residues. Germline V lookup: CDR1 LGHNA, CDR2 YNFKEQ. V gave up 0 bases and J gave up 2 bases; unmatched junction bases: 11. The CDR3 bases are TGTGCCAGCAGCCAAGATGGAGGTGGGGGACTAGCGGCACAAGAGACCCAGTACTTC. Encoded protein: CASSQDGGGGLAAQETQYF.

V is TRBV5-4 and J is TRBJ1-1; D possibly corresponds to TRBD1 (5 bases). This CDR3 has 14 amino acids. The germline V gene has CDR1 SGHNT and CDR2 YYREEE (reference sequence). Deletions cut 0 bases from V and 6 bases from J, with 12 bases between. The CDR3 DNA reads as TGTGCCAGCAGCTTGGCAGAGGGGAGGGCTGAAGCTTTCTTT. Its protein is CASSLAEGRAEAFF. Combining the CDR3 with reference TRBV5-4 and TRBJ1-1 gives the whole variable domain ETGVTQSPTHLIKTRGQQVTLRCSSQSGHNTVSWYQQALGQGPQFIFQYYREEENGRGNFPPRFSGLQFPNYSSELNVNALELDDSALYLCASSLAEGRAEAFFGQGTRLTVV.

The chain is built from TRBV19 and TRBJ2-7; 7 positions agree with TRBD1. CDR1 and CDR2 (germline): LNHDA, SQIVND (reference sequence). The CDR3 contains 13 residues. The V segment lost 5 bases and the J segment 7 bases; nucleotides outside the gene matches: 8. Here the CDR3 DNA reads TGTGCCAGTAGTTCCCTGGACAGGAGAGAGCAGTACTTC. Its translation: CASSSLDRREQYF.

The chain uses TRBV19 and TRBJ2-3; perhaps TRBD2 as D (6 bases). The germline V gene encodes CDR1 LNHDA and CDR2 SQIVND (reference sequence). V gave up 3 bases and J gave up 0 bases, with 10 bases separating them. The CDR3 length is 15 residues. CDR3 DNA: TGTGCCAGTAGTATGGCCGGGACTAGCACAGATACGCAGTATTTT. Translated: CASSMAGTSTDTQYF. The full variable domain, its missing parts supplied by reference TRBV19 and TRBJ2-3, is DGGITQSPKYLFRKEGQNVTLSCEQNLNHDAMYWYRQDPGQGLRLIYYSQIVNDFQKGDIAEGYSVSREKKESFPLTVTSAQKNPTAFYLCASSMAGTSTDTQYFGPGTRLTVL.

The chain uses TRBV28 and TRBJ1-2, with 7 bases fitting TRBD1. Trimming took 3 bases from V and 4 from J; bases not matched to a gene: 5. The germline V gene encodes CDR1 MDHEN and CDR2 SYDVKM. The CDR3 sequence is 14 residues long. Written as DNA, the CDR3 is TGTGCCAGCAGTTTGGGCGGACAGGTCTATGGCTACACCTTC. Amino acid sequence: CASSLGGQVYGYTF.

DNA for the CDR3: TGTGCCAGCTCACACAGGGATACGCAGTATTTT. Translating it yields CASSHRDTQYF. V gene TRBV18 combines with J gene TRBJ2-3; maybe TRBD1 (5 bases). The V gene's germline CDR1 is KGHSH and CDR2 LQKENI. This CDR3 is built from 11 residues. V shed 4 bases and J shed 6 bases, with 5 bases lying between them. The variable domain in full, with the rest retrieved from reference TRBV18 and TRBJ2-3, is NAGVMQNPRHLVRRRGQEARLRCSPMKGHSHVYWYRQLPEEGLKFMVYLQKENIIDESGMPKERFSAEFPKEGPSILRIQQVVRGDSAAYFCASSHRDTQYFGPGTRLTVL.

The V call is TRBV5-6, the J call TRBJ1-1; no firm D call. The V and J ends lost 2 bases and 4 bases respectively, with 18 bases between them. This CDR3 spans 16 amino acids. Germline CDR1 is SGHDT and CDR2 is YYEEEE. The CDR3 loop is CASSFFDVRGFTEAFF. DNA for the CDR3: TGTGCCAGCAGCTTTTTTGACGTACGAGGTTTCACTGAAGCTTTCTTT.

In regard to this clone: Germline is not matched at one junction end, which may reflect a read error. This chain joins TRBV10-3 and TRBJ1-2, with a possible D match to TRBD1 (6 bases). The CDR3 runs to 14 residues. From germline, CDR1 is ENHRY and CDR2 SYGVKD. The CDR3 loop is CAISEYREDYGYTF. CDR3 in DNA: TGTGCCATCAGCGAGTACAGGGAAGACTATGGCTACACCTTC.

The J gene is TRBJ2-2, the V gene TRBV4-3, with TRBD2 matching over 10 bases. The CDR3 consists of 17 residues. V trimming: 3 bases; J trimming: 1 base; junction bases outside the gene matches: 5. Germline CDR1 reads LGHNA; CDR2 reads YSLEER. The CDR3 DNA is TGCGCCAGCAGCCATCCCCCTAGCGGGGGGAACACCGGGGAGCTGTTTTTT. It is translated as CASSHPPSGGNTGELFF.